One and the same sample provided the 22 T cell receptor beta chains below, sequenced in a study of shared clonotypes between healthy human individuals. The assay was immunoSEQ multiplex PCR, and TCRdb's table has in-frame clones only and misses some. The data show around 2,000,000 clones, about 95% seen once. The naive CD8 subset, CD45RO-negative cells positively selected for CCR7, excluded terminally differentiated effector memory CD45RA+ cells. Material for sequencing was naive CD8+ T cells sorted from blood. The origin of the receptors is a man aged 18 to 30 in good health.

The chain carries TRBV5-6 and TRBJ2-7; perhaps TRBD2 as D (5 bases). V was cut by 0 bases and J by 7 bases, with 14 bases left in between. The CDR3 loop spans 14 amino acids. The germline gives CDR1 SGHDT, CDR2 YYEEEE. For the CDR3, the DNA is TGTGCCAGCAGCTTGGAGTTTAGCGTTTGGGAGCAGTACTTC. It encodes CASSLEFSVWEQYF.

The CDR3 region is CASSSLEGSYNQPQHF. In nucleotides, the CDR3 is TGTGCCAGCAGTTCCTTAGAGGGCAGCTACAATCAGCCCCAGCATTTT. The V call is TRBV27, the J call TRBJ1-5; no clear D gene. V was trimmed by 4 bases and J by 3 bases, leaving 16 bases between them. Germline V gene lookup returns CDR1 MNHEY and CDR2 SMNVEV (reference sequence). This CDR3 is 16 amino acids long.

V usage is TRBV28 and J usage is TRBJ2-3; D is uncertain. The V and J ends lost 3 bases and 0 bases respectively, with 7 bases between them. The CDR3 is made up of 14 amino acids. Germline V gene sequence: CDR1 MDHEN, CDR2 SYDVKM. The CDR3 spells CASSFAHSTDTQYF. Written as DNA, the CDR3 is TGTGCCAGCAGTTTTGCCCATAGCACAGATACGCAGTATTTT.

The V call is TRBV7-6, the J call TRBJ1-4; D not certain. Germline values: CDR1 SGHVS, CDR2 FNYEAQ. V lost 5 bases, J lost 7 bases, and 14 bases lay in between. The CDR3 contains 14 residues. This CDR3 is CASSPSVAGEKLFF. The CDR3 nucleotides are TGTGCCAGCAGCCCTTCCGTAGCAGGTGAAAAACTGTTTTTT.

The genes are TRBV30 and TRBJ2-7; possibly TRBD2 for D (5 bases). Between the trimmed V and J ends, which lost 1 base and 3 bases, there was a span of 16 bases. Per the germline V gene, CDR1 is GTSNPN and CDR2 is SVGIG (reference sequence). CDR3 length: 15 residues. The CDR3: CAWSESVRADYEQYF. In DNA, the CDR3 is TGTGCCTGGAGTGAATCTGTGAGGGCAGACTACGAGCAGTACTTC.

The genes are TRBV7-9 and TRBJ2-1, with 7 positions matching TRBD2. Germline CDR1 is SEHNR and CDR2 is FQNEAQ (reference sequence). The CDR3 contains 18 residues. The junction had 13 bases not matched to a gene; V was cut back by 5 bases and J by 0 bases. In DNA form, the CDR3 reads TGTGCCAGCAGCCCCTTATTTGGACTAGTGAGCTCCTACAATGAGCAGTTCTTC. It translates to CASSPLFGLVSSYNEQFF.

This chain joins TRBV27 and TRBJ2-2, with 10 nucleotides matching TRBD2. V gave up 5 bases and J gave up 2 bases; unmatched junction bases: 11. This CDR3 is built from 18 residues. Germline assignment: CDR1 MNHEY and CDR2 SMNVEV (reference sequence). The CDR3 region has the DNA TGTGCCAGCAGTCATATAGCGGGGGGCCGACAAAACACCGGGGAGCTGTTTTTT. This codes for CASSHIAGGRQNTGELFF.

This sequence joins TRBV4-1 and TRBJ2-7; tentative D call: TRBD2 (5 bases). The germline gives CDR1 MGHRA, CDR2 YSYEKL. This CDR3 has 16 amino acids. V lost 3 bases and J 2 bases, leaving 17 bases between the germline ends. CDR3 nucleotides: TGCGCCAGCAGCCAGGTGACGGACTTACTAGCCTACGAGCAGTACTTC. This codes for CASSQVTDLLAYEQYF.

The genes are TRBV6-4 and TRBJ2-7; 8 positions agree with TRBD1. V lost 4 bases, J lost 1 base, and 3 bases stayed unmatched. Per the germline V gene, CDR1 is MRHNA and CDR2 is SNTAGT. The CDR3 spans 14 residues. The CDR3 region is CASSADRDSYEQYF. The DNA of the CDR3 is TGTGCCAGCAGTGCGGACAGGGATTCCTACGAGCAGTACTTC.

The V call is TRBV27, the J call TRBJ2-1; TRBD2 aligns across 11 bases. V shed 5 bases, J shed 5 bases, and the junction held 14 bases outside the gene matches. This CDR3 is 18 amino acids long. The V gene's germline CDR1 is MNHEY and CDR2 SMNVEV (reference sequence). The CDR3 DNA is TGTGCCAGCAGTCCGCGCCCCCCACTAGCGGGAGAGGACAATGAGCAGTTCTTC. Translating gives CASSPRPPLAGEDNEQFF.

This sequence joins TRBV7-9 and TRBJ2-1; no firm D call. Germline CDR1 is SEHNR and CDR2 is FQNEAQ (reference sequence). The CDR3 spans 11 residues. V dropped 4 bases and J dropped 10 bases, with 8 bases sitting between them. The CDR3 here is CASSSTEEQFF. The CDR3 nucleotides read TGTGCCAGCAGCTCCACGGAAGAGCAGTTCTTC.

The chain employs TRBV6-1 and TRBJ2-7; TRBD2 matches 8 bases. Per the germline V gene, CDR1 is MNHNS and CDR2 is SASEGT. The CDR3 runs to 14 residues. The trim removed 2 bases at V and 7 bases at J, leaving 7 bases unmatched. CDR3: CASSEHRLAGEQYF. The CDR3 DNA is TGTGCCAGCAGTGAACACCGGCTAGCGGGTGAGCAGTACTTC.

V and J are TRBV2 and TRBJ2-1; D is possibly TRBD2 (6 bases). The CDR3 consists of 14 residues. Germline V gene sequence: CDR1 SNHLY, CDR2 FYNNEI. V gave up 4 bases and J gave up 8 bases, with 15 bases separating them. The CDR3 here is CASSVRGGAYEQFF. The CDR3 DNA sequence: TGTGCCAGCAGTGTCCGCGGAGGGGCCTATGAGCAGTTCTTC.

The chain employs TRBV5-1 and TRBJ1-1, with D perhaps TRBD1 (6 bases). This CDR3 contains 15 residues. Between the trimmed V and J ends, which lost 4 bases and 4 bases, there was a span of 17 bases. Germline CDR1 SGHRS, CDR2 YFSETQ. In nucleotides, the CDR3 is TGCGCCAGCAGCCCACAGGGCCCCCTAAGCACTGAAGCTTTCTTT. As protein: CASSPQGPLSTEAFF.

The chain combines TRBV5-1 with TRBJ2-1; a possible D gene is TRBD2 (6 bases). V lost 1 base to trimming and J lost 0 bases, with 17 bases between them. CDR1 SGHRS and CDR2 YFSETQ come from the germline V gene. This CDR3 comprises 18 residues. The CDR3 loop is CASSLPSKGLDSYNEQFF. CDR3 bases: TGCGCCAGCAGCTTGCCCTCTAAGGGACTCGACTCCTACAATGAGCAGTTCTTC.

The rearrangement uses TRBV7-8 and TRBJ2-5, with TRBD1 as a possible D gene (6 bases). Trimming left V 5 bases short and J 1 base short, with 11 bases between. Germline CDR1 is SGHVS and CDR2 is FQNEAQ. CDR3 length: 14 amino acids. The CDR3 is CASSPDRFQETQYF. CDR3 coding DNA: TGTGCCAGCAGCCCTGACAGGTTCCAAGAGACCCAGTACTTC.

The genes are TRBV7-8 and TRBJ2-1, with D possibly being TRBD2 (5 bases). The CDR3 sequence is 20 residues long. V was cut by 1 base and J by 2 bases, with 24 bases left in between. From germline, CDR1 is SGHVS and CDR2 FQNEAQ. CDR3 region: CASSLVALFDLDSPYNEQFF. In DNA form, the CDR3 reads TGTGCCAGCAGCTTAGTAGCGCTTTTTGATCTCGACTCGCCCTACAATGAGCAGTTCTTC.

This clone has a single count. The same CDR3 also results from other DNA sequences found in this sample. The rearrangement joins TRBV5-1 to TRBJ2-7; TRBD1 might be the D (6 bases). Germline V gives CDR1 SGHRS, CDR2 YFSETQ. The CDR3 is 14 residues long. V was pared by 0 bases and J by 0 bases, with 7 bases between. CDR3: CASSLEDSSYEQYF. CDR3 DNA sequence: TGCGCCAGCAGCTTGGAGGACAGCTCCTACGAGCAGTACTTC. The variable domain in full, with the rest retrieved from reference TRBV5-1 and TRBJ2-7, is KAGVTQTPRYLIKTRGQQVTLSCSPISGHRSVSWYQQTPGQGLQFLFEYFSETQRNKGNFPGRFSGRQFSNSRSEMNVSTLELGDSALYLCASSLEDSSYEQYFGPGTRLTVT.

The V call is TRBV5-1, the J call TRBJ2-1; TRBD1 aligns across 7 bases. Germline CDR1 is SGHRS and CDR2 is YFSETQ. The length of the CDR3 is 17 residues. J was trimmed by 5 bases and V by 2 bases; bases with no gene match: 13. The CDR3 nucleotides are TGCGCCAGCAGCTTTTTTCGTGACAGGGTCCCAAACAATGAGCAGTTCTTC. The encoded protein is CASSFFRDRVPNNEQFF.

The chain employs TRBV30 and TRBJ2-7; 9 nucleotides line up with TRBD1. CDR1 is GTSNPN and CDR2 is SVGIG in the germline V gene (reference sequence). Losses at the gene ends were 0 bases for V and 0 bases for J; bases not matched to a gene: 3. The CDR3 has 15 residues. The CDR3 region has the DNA TGTGCCTGGAGTGTAGCACAGGGGGCCTCCTACGAGCAGTACTTC. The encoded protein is CAWSVAQGASYEQYF.

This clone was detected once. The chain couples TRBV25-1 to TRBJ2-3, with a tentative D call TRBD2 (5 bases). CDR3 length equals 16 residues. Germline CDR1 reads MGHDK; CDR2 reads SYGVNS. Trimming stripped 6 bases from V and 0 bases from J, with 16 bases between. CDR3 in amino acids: CASRLTGEGSTDTQYF. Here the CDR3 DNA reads TGTGCCAGCAGGCTCACGGGCGAGGGTAGCACAGATACGCAGTATTTT.

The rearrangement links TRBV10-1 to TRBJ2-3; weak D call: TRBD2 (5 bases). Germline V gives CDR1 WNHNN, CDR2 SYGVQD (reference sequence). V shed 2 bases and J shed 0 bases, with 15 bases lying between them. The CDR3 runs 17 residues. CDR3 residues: CASSEGAEGPSTDTQYF. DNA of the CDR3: TGCGCCAGCAGTGAGGGTGCTGAGGGCCCGAGCACAGATACGCAGTATTTT.